A single sample is the source of the 4 T cell receptor beta chains below, sequenced in a study of CD8 T cells in Susac syndrome. Reverse transcription of about 0.5 to 1 ug RNA used random hexamers. TCRdb itself ran the immunoSEQ multiplex PCR reads through MiXCR, one entry per CDR3 protein. The top ten clones hold roughly 0.22% of a sample with fewer than 70,000 distinct CDR3 sequences, 85% to 95% of them seen once. Sequences were obtained from CD8+ T cells from PBMCs. The origin of the receptors is a human donor in good health.

This clonotype came up once. The chain couples TRBV30 to TRBJ2-2, with no clear D. The germline V and J ends were trimmed by 3 bases and 0 bases, with 8 bases remaining between them. The CDR3 length is 14 residues. Germline-derived CDR1 and CDR2 are GTSNPN and SVGIG (reference sequence). The CDR3 spells CAWSPFPNTGELFF. Here the CDR3 DNA reads TGTGCCTGGAGCCCCTTCCCGAACACCGGGGAGCTGTTTTTT.

The chain has TRBV7-9 and TRBJ2-1; D is perhaps TRBD1 or TRBD2 (5 bases each). Germline loops: CDR1 SEHNR, CDR2 FQNEAQ (reference sequence). The CDR3 runs 12 residues. Trimming shortened V by 4 bases and J by 7 bases, and 8 bases separated the two germline ends. DNA of the CDR3: TGTGCCAGCAGCTCAGAGGGGAATGAGCAGTTCTTC. Translated: CASSSEGNEQFF.

This chain joins TRBV29-1 and TRBJ1-3; no definite D call. The CDR3 has 14 residues. V was pared by 4 bases and J by 0 bases, with 10 bases between. Germline CDR1 reads SQVTM; CDR2 reads ANQGSEA. In nucleotides, the CDR3 is TGCAGCGTTGCCTACATGTCCTCTGGAAACACCATATATTTT. Protein sequence: CSVAYMSSGNTIYF.

The chain links TRBV30 to TRBJ2-3; D is perhaps TRBD1 or TRBD2 (6 bases each). This CDR3 has 15 residues. V lost 1 base, J lost 0 bases, and 11 bases lay in between. Germline V gives CDR1 GTSNPN, CDR2 SVGIG (reference sequence). The DNA for the CDR3 is TGTGCCTGGAGTGAGGGGGGTCTGAGCACAGATACGCAGTATTTT. As protein: CAWSEGGLSTDTQYF.